This is a list of T cell receptor beta chains from one sample in a study of lymphopenia after photon versus proton radiotherapy. Method: immunoSEQ multiplex PCR; TCRdb's copy keeps in-frame clones and lacks some. The repertoire has some 25,000 clones, around nine tenths of them found once; the top ten carry approximately 0.74%. This material consisted of peripheral blood, taken from a patient treated with photon-based radiotherapy. The receptor set was obtained from a woman aged 50 to 65 with cholangiocarcinoma. CDR3s include the opening cysteine and the closing phenylalanine or tryptophan. A D gene is named only where the DNA matches it firmly.

d_gene: NA; j_gene: TRBJ1-6; v_gene: TRBV6-1; CDR3nt: TGTGCCAGCAGTGGGAGGGCCTTTTATAATTCACCCCTCCACTTT; CDR3aa: CASSGRAFYNSPLHF
d_gene: NA; j_gene: TRBJ1-6; v_gene: TRBV7-2; CDR3nt: TGTGCCAGCAGCCCCCAACGGGGGATTCTGGGGAATTCACCCCTCCACTTT; CDR3aa: CASSPQRGILGNSPLHF
d_gene: NA; j_gene: TRBJ1-1; v_gene: TRBV5-5; CDR3nt: TGTGCGAGTATCAGGGGAGGCATGAACACTGAAGCTTTCTTT; CDR3aa: CASIRGGMNTEAFF
d_gene: NA; j_gene: TRBJ2-1; v_gene: TRBV28; CDR3nt: TGTGCCAGCAGTCTCCAGGGGGGAGGCTACAATGAGCAGTTCTTC; CDR3aa: CASSLQGGGYNEQFF
d_gene: NA; j_gene: TRBJ2-3; v_gene: TRBV7-6; CDR3nt: TGTGCCAGCAGCTTAGGGACAAAAGAACCGCAGTATTTT; CDR3aa: CASSLGTKEPQYF
d_gene: NA; j_gene: TRBJ1-1; v_gene: TRBV29-1; CDR3nt: TGCAGCGTTGAACTGAGGACTGAAGCTTTCTTT; CDR3aa: CSVELRTEAFF
d_gene: NA; j_gene: TRBJ1-1; v_gene: TRBV14; CDR3nt: TGTGCCAGCAGCCAAGGGCGGGCCGCGGAGGCTTTCTTT; CDR3aa: CASSQGRAAEAFF
d_gene: TRBD1; j_gene: TRBJ2-7; v_gene: TRBV29-1; CDR3nt: TGCAGCGGCAAAAGGACAGGGAACGAGCAGTACTTC; CDR3aa: CSGKRTGNEQYF
d_gene: NA; j_gene: TRBJ1-5; v_gene: TRBV27; CDR3nt: TGTGCCAGCAGGCGACATCTCGATAGCAATCAGCCCCAGCATTTT; CDR3aa: CASRRHLDSNQPQHF
d_gene: NA; j_gene: TRBJ1-6; v_gene: TRBV4-3; CDR3nt: TGCGCCAGCAGCCAAGATATGGGGATGGGACGTAGTTATAATTCACCCCTCCACTTT; CDR3aa: CASSQDMGMGRSYNSPLHF
d_gene: TRBD1; j_gene: TRBJ1-2; v_gene: TRBV11-2; CDR3nt: TGTGCCAGCAGCTTATTGAGGGGACGCAGGGGGGTTGGCTACACCTTC; CDR3aa: CASSLLRGRRGVGYTF
d_gene: NA; j_gene: TRBJ1-1; v_gene: TRBV7-9; CDR3nt: TGTGCCAGCAGCTTAGCGCGGGGGGGACAACTGAACACTGAAGCTTTCTTT; CDR3aa: CASSLARGGQLNTEAFF
d_gene: NA; j_gene: TRBJ1-2; v_gene: TRBV10-2; CDR3nt: TGCGCCAGCAGTGAGTCGGCAGATCTGGGCTACACCTTC; CDR3aa: CASSESADLGYTF
d_gene: TRBD2; j_gene: TRBJ2-5; v_gene: TRBV5-4; CDR3nt: TGTGCCAGCACCCGGACGATTGGTAGCGGGGGCTTTTTTGAAGAGACCCAGTACTTC; CDR3aa: CASTRTIGSGGFFEETQYF
d_gene: NA; j_gene: TRBJ1-5; v_gene: TRBV10-1; CDR3nt: TGCGCCAGCAGTGAGAGTCCCGGGGACAATCAGCCCCAGCATTTT; CDR3aa: CASSESPGDNQPQHF
d_gene: NA; j_gene: TRBJ1-2; v_gene: TRBV5-4; CDR3nt: TGTGCCAGCAGCCTAAAAGGGGGACAATATGGCTACACCTTC; CDR3aa: CASSLKGGQYGYTF
d_gene: TRBD2; j_gene: TRBJ2-1; v_gene: TRBV10-3; CDR3nt: TGTGCCATCAGACCGGGACTAGAATTTAATGAGCAGTTCTTC; CDR3aa: CAIRPGLEFNEQFF